The 26 T cell receptor beta chains presented below share a single source sample, sequenced in a study of long-term antiretroviral therapy in people with HIV. Survey-level resolution applied to immunoSEQ assay v3.0. The protocol was immunoSEQ multiplex PCR, while the TCRdb copy is restricted to in-frame clones and leaves out a portion. The sample holds 27,000 or so clones; roughly 85% are singletons and the top ten take 15%. The sample was unsorted PBMCs, taken 1.2 years after starting antiretroviral therapy. The origin of the receptors is a man between 50 and 59 years old with HIV.

CDR3 DNA sequence: TGTGCCAGCAGCGTCACCGGGACAGGGGTTGAAGCTTTCTTT. Its protein is CASSVTGTGVEAFF. The chain couples TRBV7-2 to TRBJ1-1; 10 nucleotides line up with TRBD1. The CDR3 is 14 residues long. With V trimmed by 5 bases and J by 7 bases, 7 bases remained unmatched. Germline V gene lookup returns CDR1 SGHTA and CDR2 FQGNSA.

The chain combines TRBV7-2 with TRBJ1-1; D possibly corresponds to TRBD1 (5 bases). Trimming stripped 3 bases from V and 3 bases from J, with 11 bases between. CDR1 and CDR2 from the germline V gene are SGHTA and FQGNSA. The CDR3 contains 14 residues. The chain's CDR3 is CASSLEGPYTEAFF. CDR3 DNA sequence: TGTGCCAGCAGCTTGGAGGGGCCCTACACTGAAGCTTTCTTT.

V is TRBV4-1 and J is TRBJ2-7; 14 positions agree with TRBD2. The CDR3 is 18 amino acids. The V gene's germline CDR1 is MGHRA and CDR2 YSYEKL. J was trimmed by 2 bases and V by 0 bases; bases with no gene match: 6. The DNA of the CDR3 is TGCGCCAGCAGCCAAGAATCAGGACTAGCGGGGGGAGCCTACGAGCAGTACTTC. Protein sequence: CASSQESGLAGGAYEQYF.

The CDR3 reads CASRSGTRSGANVLTF. CDR3 bases: TGTGCCAGTAGGTCAGGGACAAGGTCTGGGGCCAACGTCCTGACTTTC. V gene TRBV19 combines with J gene TRBJ2-6; a weak D match, TRBD1 (6 bases). Germline lookup yields CDR1 LNHDA and CDR2 SQIVND (reference sequence). This CDR3 has 16 residues. The germline V and J ends were trimmed by 6 bases and 1 base, with 13 bases remaining between them.

In this sample, this clone turned up a few times. The genes are TRBV25-1 and TRBJ1-2; possible D gene TRBD1, 5 bases. This CDR3 region has 14 residues. Trimming removed 1 base at V and 6 bases at J, with 12 bases between. Per germline, CDR1 MGHDK and CDR2 SYGVNS. The DNA for the CDR3 is TGTGCCAGCAGTGAATTGGGGACCGCTGATGGCTACACCTTC. Translating it yields CASSELGTADGYTF.

V gene TRBV7-2 combines with J gene TRBJ2-5; the match to TRBD2 covers 7 bases. Per germline, CDR1 SGHTA and CDR2 FQGNSA. The V segment lost 7 bases and the J segment 5 bases; nucleotides outside the gene matches: 10. This CDR3 region has 14 residues. The CDR3 is CASTLGGAGETQYF. The CDR3 DNA reads TGTGCCAGCACCCTGGGAGGGGCAGGGGAGACCCAGTACTTC.

J is TRBJ2-6 and V is TRBV7-9; D is perhaps TRBD2 (7 bases). This CDR3 has 16 amino acids. CDR1 is SEHNR, CDR2 FQNEAQ, per germline (reference sequence). Trimming removed 5 bases from V and 4 bases from J, with 15 bases in between. CDR3 DNA sequence: TGTGCCAGCAGCCGAAAAGGGGGGGTCGGGGCCAACGTCCTGACTTTC. This codes for CASSRKGGVGANVLTF.

This rearrangement joins TRBV2 to TRBJ2-1; TRBD2 aligns across 8 bases. This CDR3 contains 13 residues. Germline assignment: CDR1 SNHLY and CDR2 FYNNEI. V shed 6 bases and J 12 bases; nucleotides not matched to a gene: 10. The CDR3, as DNA: TGTGCCAGCAGCCTCCGGGGGGGCGGATGGCAGTTCTTC. Its protein product is CASSLRGGGWQFF.

The gene calls are TRBV29-1 and TRBJ2-2, with D unclear. The CDR3 contains 15 residues. V lost 7 bases and J lost 5, with 20 bases in between. Germline loops: CDR1 SQVTM, CDR2 ANQGSEA. The CDR3 is CSAILTLRKTGELFF. In DNA, the CDR3 is TGCAGCGCAATCCTGACCCTACGGAAGACCGGGGAGCTGTTTTTT.

The chain employs TRBV28 and TRBJ1-4, with D perhaps matching TRBD1 (6 bases). This CDR3 is 15 amino acids long. The germline CDR1 and CDR2 sequences are MDHEN and SYDVKM. The V end lost 5 bases, the J end lost 3 bases, and 13 bases lay between the germline ends. CDR3 DNA: TGTGCCAGCAGTCCCAGGGGCAGTGCTAATGAAAAACTGTTTTTT. Its protein product is CASSPRGSANEKLFF. Supplemented by reference TRBV28 and TRBJ1-4, the full variable domain reads DVKVTQSSRYLVKRTGEKVFLECVQDMDHENMFWYRQDPGLGLRLIYFSYDVKMKEKGDIPEGYSVSREKKERFSLILESASTNQTSMYLCASSPRGSANEKLFFGSGTQLSVL.

The chain has TRBV7-3 and TRBJ1-1, with a tentative D call TRBD1 (5 bases). V was pared by 2 bases and J by 5 bases, with 9 bases between. Germline assignment: CDR1 SGHTA and CDR2 FQGTGA. The CDR3 has 13 amino acids. CDR3 protein: CASSLGGGTEAFF. The CDR3 nucleotides read TGTGCCAGCAGCTTAGGTGGGGGGACTGAAGCTTTCTTT.

The chain links TRBV29-1 to TRBJ1-1, with TRBD1 as a possible D gene (5 bases). The CDR3 loop spans 12 amino acids. Germline V gene data show CDR1 as SQVTM and CDR2 as ANQGSEA. With 4 bases removed from V and 1 base from J, the gap between germline ends came to 7 bases. This chain's CDR3 is CSVVDRNTEAFF. CDR3 DNA: TGCAGCGTTGTTGACAGGAACACTGAAGCTTTCTTT.

The V gene is TRBV27, the J gene TRBJ1-1, with 8 positions matching TRBD1. After removal of 3 bases from V and 1 base from J, the junction contained 1 base not matched to a gene. Germline loops: CDR1 MNHEY, CDR2 SMNVEV (reference sequence). The CDR3 runs 14 residues. In DNA form, the CDR3 reads TGTGCCAGCAGTTTGACAGGGGCGAACACTGAAGCTTTCTTT. This encodes CASSLTGANTEAFF.

The gene calls are TRBV20-1 and TRBJ1-2; 7 nucleotides agree with TRBD1. Germline V gives CDR1 DFQATT, CDR2 SNEGSKA (reference sequence). V dropped 3 bases and J dropped 8; count of bases not matched to a gene: 3. There are 11 residues in the CDR3. CDR3 in DNA: TGCAGTGCTAGGACAGGGAAAGGCTACACCTTC. Protein sequence: CSARTGKGYTF.

This chain uses TRBV19 with TRBJ1-1; D is unresolved. The CDR3 extends over 13 amino acids. Germline V gives CDR1 LNHDA, CDR2 SQIVND (reference sequence). V gave up 3 bases and J gave up 7 bases, with 12 bases separating them. CDR3 DNA sequence: TGTGCCAGTAGTATCGTCTCGTTCAGTGAAGCTTTCTTT. Its translation: CASSIVSFSEAFF.

The chain links TRBV7-2 to TRBJ1-2, with 8 bases aligning to TRBD1. The V segment lost 2 bases and the J segment 7 bases; nucleotides outside the gene matches: 9. Germline CDR1 SGHTA, CDR2 FQGNSA. The CDR3 contains 15 residues. The CDR3 is CASSLLAQGAVGYTF. CDR3 coding DNA: TGTGCCAGCAGCTTATTAGCGCAGGGGGCAGTTGGCTACACCTTC. Supplemented by reference TRBV7-2 and TRBJ1-2, the full variable domain reads GAGVSQSPSNKVTEKGKDVELRCDPISGHTALYWYRQSLGQGLEFLIYFQGNSAPDKSGLPSDRFSAERTGGSVSTLTIQRTQQEDSAVYLCASSLLAQGAVGYTFGSGTRLTVV.

This clone has just one count. This chain links TRBV5-1 with TRBJ2-2, with unresolved D. This CDR3 has 12 amino acids. V gave up 0 bases and J gave up 8 bases, with 5 bases separating them. The germline V gene encodes CDR1 SGHRS and CDR2 YFSETQ. The CDR3 spells CASSLDAGELFF. The CDR3 bases are TGCGCCAGCAGCTTGGATGCAGGGGAGCTGTTTTTT.

The chain is built from TRBV28 and TRBJ1-1; D is uncertain. CDR3 size: 13 residues. The V gene's germline CDR1 is MDHEN and CDR2 SYDVKM. The V end was cut by 6 bases, the J end by 0 bases, with 8 bases between. CDR3 in DNA: TGTGCCAGCAGACTGTTAATGAACACTGAAGCTTTCTTT. Its protein product is CASRLLMNTEAFF.

This chain uses TRBV6-6 with TRBJ1-4; 9 bases are a match to TRBD1. Germline CDR1 and CDR2: MNHNY and SVGAGI (reference sequence). CDR3 length equals 15 residues. Trimming at V came to 0 bases and at J to 8 bases, leaving 4 bases not matched to a gene. The CDR3 loop is CASSYSGQGLEKLFF. For the CDR3, the DNA is TGTGCCAGCAGTTACTCTGGACAGGGGTTAGAAAAACTGTTTTTT.

This clone was counted a single time. The chain joins TRBV7-2 to TRBJ2-7; no clear D gene. V was clipped by 1 base and J by 4 bases, with 11 bases between them. Germline V gene lookup returns CDR1 SGHTA and CDR2 FQGNSA. The CDR3 totals 14 residues. CDR3 region: CASSLGTRLYEQYF. The CDR3 DNA sequence: TGTGCCAGCAGCTTAGGGACCCGCCTATACGAGCAGTACTTC.

The J gene is TRBJ1-5, the V gene TRBV10-3, with D hard to call. The CDR3 has 14 residues. Trimming took 0 bases from V and 0 from J, leaving 3 bases between them. Looked up from germline, CDR1 is ENHRY and CDR2 is SYGVKD. The CDR3 loop reads CAISESDSNQPQHF. DNA of the CDR3: TGTGCCATCAGTGAGTCTGATAGCAATCAGCCCCAGCATTTT.

The gene calls are TRBV5-1 and TRBJ2-5, with TRBD1 matching 8 bases. Germline assignment: CDR1 SGHRS and CDR2 YFSETQ. The trim removed 0 bases at V and 5 bases at J, leaving 15 bases unmatched. This CDR3 has 18 amino acids. The DNA for the CDR3 is TGCGCCAGCAGCTTGGGGGGGATCGACAGGGGACGAAGGGAGACCCAGTACTTC. Translated: CASSLGGIDRGRRETQYF.

The V gene is TRBV4-1, the J gene TRBJ1-2; 7 nucleotides agree with TRBD1. The CDR3 has 15 amino acids. The germline V gene encodes CDR1 MGHRA and CDR2 YSYEKL. The J segment lost 8 bases and the V segment lost 3 bases, leaving 12 bases of the junction unmatched. The CDR3 spells CASSHLTDRAGGYTF. The CDR3, as DNA: TGCGCCAGCAGCCACCTAACAGACAGGGCCGGAGGCTACACCTTC.

This chain links TRBV19 with TRBJ1-4; D is possibly TRBD1 (6 bases). The CDR3 extends over 13 amino acids. V gave up 4 bases and J gave up 8 bases, with 11 bases separating them. Germline V gives CDR1 LNHDA, CDR2 SQIVND (reference sequence). This CDR3 reads CASSTQGNEKLFF. The CDR3 DNA reads as TGTGCCAGTAGTACCCAGGGGAACGAAAAACTGTTTTTT. The full variable domain, completed using reference TRBV19 and TRBJ1-4, is DGGITQSPKYLFRKEGQNVTLSCEQNLNHDAMYWYRQDPGQGLRLIYYSQIVNDFQKGDIAEGYSVSREKKESFPLTVTSAQKNPTAFYLCASSTQGNEKLFFGSGTQLSVL.

The V gene is TRBV6-5, the J gene TRBJ2-7, with D perhaps being TRBD1 or TRBD2 (6 bases each). The ends were cut back, 5 bases at V and 3 bases at J, with 14 bases in the middle. The CDR3 covers 14 residues. Germline assignment: CDR1 MNHEY and CDR2 SVGAGI. Written as DNA, the CDR3 is TGTGCCAGCAGTCAAGACGGGGGCCTCTACGAGCAGTACTTC. Translating it yields CASSQDGGLYEQYF.

This clone has only one observation. The chain joins TRBV5-6 to TRBJ1-1; D may be TRBD1 (6 bases). Between the trimmed V and J ends, which lost 1 base and 6 bases, there was a span of 19 bases. The germline gives CDR1 SGHDT, CDR2 YYEEEE. The CDR3 has 16 amino acids. CDR3 in amino acids: CASSLYWYRVDPEAFF. Written as DNA, the CDR3 is TGTGCCAGCAGCTTGTATTGGTACAGGGTGGACCCTGAAGCTTTCTTT.